Listed here are 3 T cell receptor beta chains from one sample, sequenced in a study of memory CD4+ T cells and cytomegalovirus serostatus. TCRdb's table, derived via immunoSEQ multiplex PCR, lists solely in-frame clones and lacks some. The sample gives some 47,000 clones, 78% of which show up once; 0.77% is in the top ten. Single viable CD3+CD4+CD8-CD45RO+ cells were sorted as the memory CD4+ T cells. The specimen was memory CD4+ T cells from blood. Source of these receptors: an adult in good health and CMV-seronegative.

V gene TRBV7-9 combines with J gene TRBJ2-1, with 10 bases matching TRBD1. The germline V gene has CDR1 SEHNR and CDR2 FQNEAQ (reference sequence). J lost 8 bases, V lost 4 bases, and 14 bases had no gene match. The CDR3 runs to 17 residues. The CDR3 is CASSSYGTGDRYHEQFF. The CDR3 nucleotides are TGTGCCAGCAGCTCTTATGGGACAGGGGATAGATATCATGAGCAGTTCTTC.

The chain is built from TRBV14 and TRBJ2-2, with 7 bases lining up with TRBD1. V lost 6 bases, J lost 5 bases, and 6 bases stayed unmatched. Germline V gene data show CDR1 as SGHDN and CDR2 as FVKESK. The CDR3 runs 14 residues. DNA of the CDR3: TGTGCCAGCAGTCCGGACAGGCGTACCGGGGAGCTGTTTTTT. It specifies CASSPDRRTGELFF.

The genes are TRBV20-1 and TRBJ2-7, with a possible D match to TRBD2 (6 bases). V dropped 6 bases and J dropped 0 bases, with 6 bases sitting between them. Germline CDR1 reads DFQATT; CDR2 reads SNEGSKA (reference sequence). This CDR3 comprises 11 residues. CDR3 sequence: CSAGGSYEQYF. In DNA, the CDR3 is TGCAGTGCCGGGGGCTCCTACGAGCAGTACTTC.